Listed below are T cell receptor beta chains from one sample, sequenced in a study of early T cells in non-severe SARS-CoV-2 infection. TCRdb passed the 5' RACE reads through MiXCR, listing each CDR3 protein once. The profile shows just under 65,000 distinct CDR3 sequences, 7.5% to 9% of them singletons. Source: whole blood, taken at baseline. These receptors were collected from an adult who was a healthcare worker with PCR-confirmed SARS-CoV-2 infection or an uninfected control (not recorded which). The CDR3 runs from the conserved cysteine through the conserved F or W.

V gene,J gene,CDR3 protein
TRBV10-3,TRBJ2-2,CAISAATGELFF
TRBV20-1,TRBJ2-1,CSARDLSGDYNEQFF
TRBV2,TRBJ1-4,CASNSGARDEKLFF
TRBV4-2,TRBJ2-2,CASGGLAKDGELFF
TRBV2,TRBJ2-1,CASRPGLTYNEQFF
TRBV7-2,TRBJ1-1,CASSLRPTVNTEAFF
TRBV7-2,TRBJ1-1,CASSAQTEYTEAFF
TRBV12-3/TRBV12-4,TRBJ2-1,CASSSSGRSYNEQFF
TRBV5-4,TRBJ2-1,CASSGTLGGYNEQFF
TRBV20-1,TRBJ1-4,CSARHSASNEKLFF
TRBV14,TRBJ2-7,CASSPAGREQYF
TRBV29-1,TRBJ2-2,CSVEDLDSVGGELFF
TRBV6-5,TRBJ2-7,CASSYWTSGHYEQYF
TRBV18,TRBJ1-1,CASSPIAGMHTEAFF
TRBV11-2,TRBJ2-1,CASSLVRSSWSNEQFF
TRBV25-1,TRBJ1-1,CASSVVGGSEAFF